Listed below are T cell receptor beta chains from one sample, sequenced in a study of blood T cell repertoires in COVID-19. Method: immunoSEQ multiplex PCR; TCRdb's copy keeps in-frame clones and lacks some. The repertoire holds around 91,000 clones, with around 84% as singletons. The sample taken for sequencing was peripheral blood. Source of these receptors: a man older than 75 with acute or convalescent COVID-19. Each CDR3 is given with its conserved first and last residue. D genes are given only for firm matches. Where a row states a size, it is once, few, many or the class of an expanded clone; other rows omit it.

v_call: TRBV6-5
j_call: TRBJ2-1
clone_size: once
d_call: -
cdr3_nt: TGTGCCAGCAGTCAACTCCGTGGGTTGAGGAATGAGCAGTTCTTC
cdr3_aa: CASSQLRGLRNEQFF

v_call: TRBV28
j_call: TRBJ2-4
clone_size: -
d_call: TRBD1
cdr3_nt: TGTGCCAGCAGTTCGCAGGGACAGGGAATCGCCAAAAACATTCAGTACTTC
cdr3_aa: CASSSQGQGIAKNIQYF

v_call: TRBV19
j_call: TRBJ1-4
clone_size: -
d_call: -
cdr3_nt: TGTGCCAGTAGTATAAGAGGGCGCGGTGAAAAACTGTTTTTT
cdr3_aa: CASSIRGRGEKLFF

v_call: TRBV9
j_call: TRBJ1-1
clone_size: -
d_call: TRBD1
cdr3_nt: TGTGCCAGCAGCGTAGACCTCAGGACAGGTACTAGTGAAGCTTTCTTT
cdr3_aa: CASSVDLRTGTSEAFF

v_call: TRBV3-1/TRBV3-2
j_call: TRBJ2-7
clone_size: -
d_call: TRBD2
cdr3_nt: TGTGCCAGCAGCCAAGCCACGGCGGGAGGGGCCGTGCAGTACTTC
cdr3_aa: CASSQATAGGAVQYF

v_call: TRBV6-5
j_call: TRBJ1-2
clone_size: -
d_call: -
cdr3_nt: TGTGCCAGCAGTTATTCGTGGGACACCCCTGTCTTC
cdr3_aa: CASSYSWDTPVF

v_call: TRBV7-9
j_call: TRBJ2-1
clone_size: -
d_call: -
cdr3_nt: TGTGCCAGCAGCGCAGTCAGCGGCCCAAAAAATGAGCAGTTCTTC
cdr3_aa: CASSAVSGPKNEQFF

v_call: TRBV7-6
j_call: TRBJ2-3
clone_size: few
d_call: -
cdr3_nt: TGTGCCAGCAGCCTAGTGGTGGGCAGGAGCACAGATACGCAGTATTTT
cdr3_aa: CASSLVVGRSTDTQYF

v_call: TRBV3-1/TRBV3-2
j_call: TRBJ2-7
clone_size: -
d_call: TRBD1
cdr3_nt: TGTGCCAGCAGCCAACGGGTCGGGACAGGGGTTAACGAGCAGTACTTC
cdr3_aa: CASSQRVGTGVNEQYF

v_call: TRBV27
j_call: TRBJ2-3
clone_size: -
d_call: TRBD1
cdr3_nt: TGTGCCAGGATCGGAGACAGGGGAACAGATACGCAGTATTTT
cdr3_aa: CARIGDRGTDTQYF

v_call: TRBV9
j_call: TRBJ2-3
clone_size: -
d_call: -
cdr3_nt: TGTGCCAGCAGCGCATCGCCTCGAGGAGATACGCAGTATTTT
cdr3_aa: CASSASPRGDTQYF

v_call: TRBV7-9
j_call: TRBJ2-7
clone_size: few
d_call: -
cdr3_nt: TGTGCCAGCAGCTTACCCGGGACATTCTCCTACGAGCAGTACTTC
cdr3_aa: CASSLPGTFSYEQYF

v_call: TRBV28
j_call: TRBJ1-2
clone_size: -
d_call: -
cdr3_nt: TGTGCCAGCAGCGGTAGTGTTTATGGCTACACCTTC
cdr3_aa: CASSGSVYGYTF

v_call: TRBV5-1
j_call: TRBJ2-1
clone_size: -
d_call: TRBD1
cdr3_nt: TGCGCCAGCAGCCGCGGGACAGGGGGAGTTGTTGAGCAGTTCTTC
cdr3_aa: CASSRGTGGVVEQFF

v_call: TRBV28
j_call: TRBJ2-4
clone_size: -
d_call: -
cdr3_nt: TGTGCCAGCAGTTTAGCCCGGGACTGGAACAAAAACATTCAGTACTTC
cdr3_aa: CASSLARDWNKNIQYF

v_call: TRBV30
j_call: TRBJ2-3
clone_size: once
d_call: -
cdr3_nt: TGTGCCTGGAGTGGGGACTCTAGCACAGATACGCAGTATTTT
cdr3_aa: CAWSGDSSTDTQYF

v_call: TRBV6-5
j_call: TRBJ2-3
clone_size: -
d_call: TRBD1
cdr3_nt: TGTGCCAGCAGTTCCGGGACAGGGGTAGATACGCAGTATTTT
cdr3_aa: CASSSGTGVDTQYF

v_call: TRBV11-1
j_call: TRBJ2-7
clone_size: -
d_call: TRBD1
cdr3_nt: TGTGCCAGCAGCGCTCCGGGACAGGAATACGAGCAGTACTTC
cdr3_aa: CASSAPGQEYEQYF

v_call: TRBV7-3
j_call: TRBJ1-1
clone_size: -
d_call: TRBD1
cdr3_nt: TGTGCCAGCAGCCTAGGACAGGGGACTGAAGCTTTCTTT
cdr3_aa: CASSLGQGTEAFF

v_call: TRBV27
j_call: TRBJ2-7
clone_size: -
d_call: -
cdr3_nt: TGTGCCAGCATCCCGAACGTGCGGGGAGGCGAGCAGTACTTC
cdr3_aa: CASIPNVRGGEQYF

v_call: TRBV27
j_call: TRBJ1-3
clone_size: few
d_call: -
cdr3_nt: TGTGCCAGCAGTTTATCGTACGCGGGAAACACCATATATTTT
cdr3_aa: CASSLSYAGNTIYF

v_call: TRBV7-9
j_call: TRBJ1-2
clone_size: -
d_call: -
cdr3_nt: TGTGCCAGCAGCTCCGTACCAGGGCGTGATGGCTACACCTTC
cdr3_aa: CASSSVPGRDGYTF

v_call: TRBV29-1
j_call: TRBJ2-7
clone_size: few
d_call: TRBD1
cdr3_nt: TGCAGCGTTGAAGGACAGGGGGGCTACGAGCAGTACTTC
cdr3_aa: CSVEGQGGYEQYF

v_call: TRBV5-1
j_call: TRBJ2-5
clone_size: -
d_call: -
cdr3_nt: TGCGCCAGCAGCTTGTATCCGGAGACCCAGTACTTC
cdr3_aa: CASSLYPETQYF

v_call: TRBV7-8
j_call: TRBJ2-6
clone_size: -
d_call: TRBD1
cdr3_nt: TGTGCCAGCAGCTTATTATGGCAGGGGGCCTCTGGGGCCAACGTCCTGACTTTC
cdr3_aa: CASSLLWQGASGANVLTF

v_call: TRBV5-1
j_call: TRBJ1-1
clone_size: few
d_call: -
cdr3_nt: TGCGCCAGCAGCACAACGGGATCCCCGAACACTGAAGCTTTCTTT
cdr3_aa: CASSTTGSPNTEAFF

v_call: TRBV12-3/TRBV12-4
j_call: TRBJ2-3
clone_size: -
d_call: -
cdr3_nt: TGTGCCAGCAGTTTAAGGGGTGCAGATACGCAGTATTTT
cdr3_aa: CASSLRGADTQYF

v_call: TRBV3-1/TRBV3-2
j_call: TRBJ1-1
clone_size: -
d_call: TRBD1
cdr3_nt: TGTGCCAGCAGCCCAAGGCGGACAGGGGGCACTGAAGCTTTCTTT
cdr3_aa: CASSPRRTGGTEAFF

v_call: TRBV6-5
j_call: TRBJ1-2
clone_size: once
d_call: TRBD1
cdr3_nt: TGTGCCAGCAGTTTACCGGGACAGCCGCAGGGCTACACCTTC
cdr3_aa: CASSLPGQPQGYTF

v_call: TRBV7-2
j_call: TRBJ1-5
clone_size: -
d_call: -
cdr3_nt: TGTGCCAGCAGCTTAACCCGGGGGGCCTCTCAGCCCCAGCATTTT
cdr3_aa: CASSLTRGASQPQHF

v_call: TRBV10-1
j_call: TRBJ2-1
clone_size: once
d_call: TRBD2
cdr3_nt: TGCGCCAGCTGGGCTAGCGGAACAATCTCCTACAATGAGCAGTTCTTC
cdr3_aa: CASWASGTISYNEQFF

v_call: TRBV19
j_call: TRBJ2-5
clone_size: once
d_call: TRBD2
cdr3_nt: TGTGCCAGTAGGACAGCGGGAGAGGGAGAGACCCAGTACTTC
cdr3_aa: CASRTAGEGETQYF

v_call: TRBV7-8
j_call: TRBJ1-2
clone_size: -
d_call: -
cdr3_nt: TGTGCCAGCAGCTCGGGAGTAGGCTACACCTTC
cdr3_aa: CASSSGVGYTF

v_call: TRBV7-6
j_call: TRBJ1-3
clone_size: -
d_call: TRBD1
cdr3_nt: TGTGCCAGCAGTTTACAGGGGACTGGAAACACCATATATTTT
cdr3_aa: CASSLQGTGNTIYF

v_call: TRBV24-1
j_call: TRBJ2-2
clone_size: -
d_call: -
cdr3_nt: TGTGCCACCGCGATGGAGCCCGCGAACACCGGGGAGCTGTTTTTT
cdr3_aa: CATAMEPANTGELFF

v_call: TRBV19
j_call: TRBJ1-5
clone_size: -
d_call: TRBD1
cdr3_nt: TGTGCCAGCAAAGACAGGGGGCTTCAGCCCCAGCATTTT
cdr3_aa: CASKDRGLQPQHF

v_call: TRBV5-1
j_call: TRBJ2-1
clone_size: -
d_call: TRBD1
cdr3_nt: TGCGCCAGCAGCTGGGGGGACAGGGGCAACAATGAGCAGTTCTTC
cdr3_aa: CASSWGDRGNNEQFF

v_call: TRBV6-4
j_call: TRBJ2-3
clone_size: once
d_call: TRBD2
cdr3_nt: TGTGCCAGCCAACTGCTTAGCGGGAGGGAGACAGATACGCAGTATTTT
cdr3_aa: CASQLLSGRETDTQYF

v_call: TRBV28
j_call: TRBJ2-2
clone_size: -
d_call: -
cdr3_nt: TGTGCCAGCTACCGGGACATCGGTCTAAACGGGGAGCTGTTTTTT
cdr3_aa: CASYRDIGLNGELFF

v_call: TRBV28
j_call: TRBJ1-2
clone_size: -
d_call: -
cdr3_nt: TGTGCCAGCAGTTTAGGGGGGGGCCCTAACTATGGCTACACCTTC
cdr3_aa: CASSLGGGPNYGYTF

v_call: TRBV28
j_call: TRBJ2-5
clone_size: -
d_call: TRBD2
cdr3_nt: TGTGCCAGCAGCCCGGGACTAGTCTCTGAGACCCAGTACTTC
cdr3_aa: CASSPGLVSETQYF

v_call: TRBV7-3
j_call: TRBJ2-7
clone_size: -
d_call: -
cdr3_nt: TGTGCCAGCAGTCCCGCGGGTACCTTCCGCGAGCAGTACTTC
cdr3_aa: CASSPAGTFREQYF

v_call: TRBV11-1
j_call: TRBJ2-5
clone_size: -
d_call: TRBD1
cdr3_nt: TGTGCCAGCAGCCACCGGACAGGGATGGAAGAGACCCAGTACTTC
cdr3_aa: CASSHRTGMEETQYF

v_call: TRBV29-1
j_call: TRBJ2-1
clone_size: once
d_call: TRBD2
cdr3_nt: TGCAGCGTCGAGGGAGGGGTCGCGGGAAGGAGCAATGAGCAGTTCTTC
cdr3_aa: CSVEGGVAGRSNEQFF

v_call: TRBV2
j_call: TRBJ2-1
clone_size: -
d_call: TRBD1
cdr3_nt: TGTGCCAGCAGGCTAACAGGGGGCGAGTACAATGAGCAGTTCTTC
cdr3_aa: CASRLTGGEYNEQFF

v_call: TRBV20-1
j_call: TRBJ2-1
clone_size: -
d_call: TRBD2
cdr3_nt: TGCAGTGCTAGTTCTATAGCGGGAGTTTCCTACAATGAGCAGTTCTTC
cdr3_aa: CSASSIAGVSYNEQFF

v_call: TRBV7-2
j_call: TRBJ1-6
clone_size: -
d_call: -
cdr3_nt: TGTGCCAGCAGCTTAGTTTTTCCGGGGGGAAGTTCACCCCTCCGCTTT
cdr3_aa: CASSLVFPGGSSPLRF